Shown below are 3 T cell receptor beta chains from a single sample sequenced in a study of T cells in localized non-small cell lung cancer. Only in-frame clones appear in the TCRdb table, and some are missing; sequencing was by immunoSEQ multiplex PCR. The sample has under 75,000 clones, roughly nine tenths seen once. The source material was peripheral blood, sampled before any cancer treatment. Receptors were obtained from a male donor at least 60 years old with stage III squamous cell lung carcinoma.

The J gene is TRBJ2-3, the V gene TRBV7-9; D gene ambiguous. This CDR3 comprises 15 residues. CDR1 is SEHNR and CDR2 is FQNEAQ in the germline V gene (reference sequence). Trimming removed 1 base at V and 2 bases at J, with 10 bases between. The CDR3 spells CASSLGGGPTDTQYF. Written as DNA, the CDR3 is TGTGCCAGCAGCTTAGGTGGCGGCCCCACAGATACGCAGTATTTT.

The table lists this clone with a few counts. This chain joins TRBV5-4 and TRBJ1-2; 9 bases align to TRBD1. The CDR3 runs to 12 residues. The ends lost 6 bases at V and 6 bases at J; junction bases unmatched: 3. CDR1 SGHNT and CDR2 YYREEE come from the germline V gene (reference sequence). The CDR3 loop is CASKGQGDGYTF. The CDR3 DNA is TGTGCCAGCAAGGGACAGGGCGATGGCTACACCTTC. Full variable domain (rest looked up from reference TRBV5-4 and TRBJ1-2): ETGVTQSPTHLIKTRGQQVTLRCSSQSGHNTVSWYQQALGQGPQFIFQYYREEENGRGNFPPRFSGLQFPNYSSELNVNALELDDSALYLCASKGQGDGYTFGSGTRLTVV.

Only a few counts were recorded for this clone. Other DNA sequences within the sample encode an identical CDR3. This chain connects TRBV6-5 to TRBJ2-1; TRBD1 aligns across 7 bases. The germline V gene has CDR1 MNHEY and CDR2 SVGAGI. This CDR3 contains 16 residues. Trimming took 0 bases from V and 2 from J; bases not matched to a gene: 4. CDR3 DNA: TGTGCCAGCAGTTACTCGAACAGGGGTCCCTACAATGAGCAGTTCTTC. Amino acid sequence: CASSYSNRGPYNEQFF.